This TCR beta chain was observed in a study of beta chain features in type 1 diabetes. The wider study: The samples had 85 million to 130 million sorted cells examined in all. Broader study findings: At VDJ recombination sites, type 1 diabetes patients had fewer insertions and more deleted nucleotides.

With respect to this clone: Its matching antigen is unknown.

TCRB transcripts that were expressed got sequenced, as all of the isolated RNA had been reverse transcribed. Measured with immunoSEQ multiplex PCR; TCRdb has only the in-frame clones, and not every one. Among almost 250,000 clones listed, over 12% were seen once. This CDR3 is 14 amino acids long. V was pared by 7 bases and J by 7 bases, with 7 bases of the junction left unmatched. CDR1 and CDR2 from the germline V gene are SNHLY and FYNNEI. Material: naive CD4+ T cells from blood. This clonotype was obtained from a woman aged 40 to 50 in good health. The chain joins TRBV2 to TRBJ1-5, with TRBD1 matching over 10 bases. The CDR3 protein is CASMRTGGRQPQHF. The CDR3, as DNA: TGTGCCAGCATGCGGACAGGGGGTCGGCAGCCCCAGCATTTT. The entire variable domain, with the rest obtained from reference TRBV2 and TRBJ1-5, is as follows: EPEVTQTPSHQVTQMGQEVILRCVPISNHLYFYWYRQILGQKVEFLVSFYNNEISEKSEIFDDQFSVERPDGSNFTLKIRSTKLEDSAMYFCASMRTGGRQPQHFGDGTRLSIL.